Below are 21 T cell receptor beta chains sequenced from a single sample in a study of identical twins. Via MiXCR, TCRdb re-called the 5' RACE reads, giving one row per CDR3 protein. The sample shows 450,000 to 500,000 distinct CDR3 sequences, approximately 14% of them seen only once. The same specimen was also included in a second study, on yellow fever vaccine responses in identical twins.

The sequenced material came from CD4+ T cells sorted from blood. Source of these receptors: a woman aged 18-35 years in good health.

This clonotype was recorded at least ten times. This chain connects TRBV15 to TRBJ1-1; a possible D gene is TRBD1 (5 bases). There are 14 residues in the CDR3. Germline V gives CDR1 LNHNV, CDR2 YYDKDF (reference sequence). Trimming pared 3 bases from V and 7 bases from J, leaving 15 bases between. CDR3 loop: CATSSTLGQSEAFF. The DNA of the CDR3 is TGTGCCACCAGCAGTACCCTGGGGCAGAGTGAAGCTTTCTTT. The whole variable domain, filled in from reference TRBV15 and TRBJ1-1, reads DAMVIQNPRYQVTQFGKPVTLSCSQTLNHNVMYWYQQKSSQAPKLLFHYYDKDFNNEADTPDNFQSRRPNTSFCFLDIRSPGLGDTAMYLCATSSTLGQSEAFFGQGTRLTVV.

The chain couples TRBV29-1 to TRBJ2-1; no reliable D call. V was clipped by 2 bases and J by 7 bases, with 6 bases between them. Germline-derived CDR1 and CDR2 are SQVTM and ANQGSEA. This CDR3 region has 11 residues. CDR3 DNA: TGCAGCGTTGAACCCGTGAATGAGCAGTTCTTC. Translation: CSVEPVNEQFF.

This clonotype was recorded a few times. The chain uses TRBV12-3 or TRBV12-4 and TRBJ2-7, with a possible D match to TRBD2 (7 bases). V lost 8 bases, J lost 3 bases, and 11 bases lay in between. CDR3 length: 12 amino acids. The CDR3 sequence is CASLGGRYEQYF. The CDR3 coding sequence is TGTGCCAGCCTGGGGGGGCGCTACGAGCAGTACTTC.

This clonotype was found a few times. The chain employs TRBV12-3 or TRBV12-4 and TRBJ2-7, with D unresolved. Trimming pared 2 bases from V and 9 bases from J, leaving 8 bases between. This CDR3 is built from 11 residues. CDR3 amino acids: CASSLTVVQYF. DNA of the CDR3: TGTGCCAGCAGTTTAACGGTCGTGCAGTACTTC.

The rearrangement uses TRBV7-2 and TRBJ2-1; 8 nucleotides line up with TRBD2. The CDR3 sequence is 16 residues long. Germline values: CDR1 SGHTA, CDR2 FQGNSA. V lost 1 base, J lost 3 bases, and 5 bases stayed unmatched. CDR3 DNA: TGTGCCAGCAGCTTAGAACTTGGGACTAGCTACAATGAGCAGTTCTTC. Its translation is CASSLELGTSYNEQFF.

This clonotype has just a few counts. DNA for the CDR3: TGCAGTGCTACGACAGGCGCCCAAGCCCAGCATTTT. Its translation is CSATTGAQAQHF. The J gene is TRBJ1-5, the V gene TRBV20-1; maybe TRBD1 (6 bases). Germline V gives CDR1 DFQATT, CDR2 SNEGSKA (reference sequence). V shed 4 bases and J shed 11 bases, with 15 bases lying between them. The CDR3 is made up of 12 amino acids.

The sample holds many counts of this clonotype. The V call is TRBV6-5, the J call TRBJ2-6, with D tentatively TRBD1 (6 bases). Germline V lookup: CDR1 MNHEY, CDR2 SVGAGI. The CDR3 totals 18 residues. V was cut by 2 bases and J by 2 bases, with 16 bases left in between. In DNA form, the CDR3 reads TGTGCCAGCAGTTACGCCAGGGGTGTATTTGCTGGGGCCAACGTCCTGACTTTC. This encodes CASSYARGVFAGANVLTF.

This chain connects TRBV9 to TRBJ1-2; no clear D gene. Deletions cut 0 bases from V and 3 bases from J, with 21 bases between. This CDR3 comprises 18 residues. CDR1 SGDLS and CDR2 YYNGEE come from the germline V gene. This chain's CDR3 is CASSVALTPIGGDYGYTF. Written as DNA, the CDR3 is TGTGCCAGCAGCGTAGCTTTAACACCCATCGGTGGCGACTATGGCTACACCTTC.

This clonotype was seen more than once but under ten times. The chain links TRBV11-2 to TRBJ2-7; perhaps TRBD1 as D (6 bases). The CDR3 length is 13 residues. CDR1 is SGHAT, CDR2 FQNNGV, per germline. Deletions cut 7 bases from V and 4 bases from J, with 14 bases between. CDR3 nucleotide sequence: TGTGCCAGCAACCCGAGGGGGATTTACGAGCAGTACTTC. This translates into CASNPRGIYEQYF.

The chain has TRBV18 and TRBJ2-7; D is perhaps TRBD1 (6 bases). CDR1 and CDR2 (germline): KGHSH, LQKENI. CDR3 length: 13 residues. Trimming removed 1 base from V and 6 bases from J, with 10 bases in between. CDR3: CASSPLGTTEQYF. The CDR3 DNA follows: TGTGCCAGCTCACCACTTGGGACAACCGAGCAGTACTTC.

This clonotype was picked up a small number of times. The chain recombines TRBV5-6 with TRBJ2-1; TRBD2 matches at 9 bases. The germline gives CDR1 SGHDT, CDR2 YYEEEE. CDR3 length: 16 residues. V was pared by 3 bases and J by 6 bases, with 10 bases of the junction left unmatched. The CDR3 bases are TGTGCCAGCAGCTCTACCGGGACTAGCAGAACCAATGAGCAGTTCTTC. It is translated as CASSSTGTSRTNEQFF.

This clonotype was picked up many times. The V call is TRBV24-1, the J call TRBJ2-1; TRBD2 might be the D (6 bases). V lost 0 bases, J lost 1 base, and 9 bases lay in between. CDR1 is KGHDR, CDR2 SFDVKD, per germline. The CDR3 has 16 residues. CDR3 nucleotide sequence: TGTGCCACCAGTGATTTGGGGGGGATATCCTACAATGAGCAGTTCTTC. It translates to CATSDLGGISYNEQFF.

CDR3 region: CSATGGQGKNYGYTF. In DNA, the CDR3 is TGCAGTGCCACCGGCGGACAGGGAAAAAACTATGGCTACACCTTC. The chain has TRBV20-1 and TRBJ1-2; 8 bases are a match to TRBD1. Germline V CDR1 and CDR2: DFQATT, SNEGSKA (reference sequence). Losses at the gene ends were 6 bases for V and 2 bases for J; bases not matched to a gene: 11. The CDR3 is 15 amino acids.

This clonotype occurred many times. The rearrangement links TRBV20-1 to TRBJ2-2; D is possibly TRBD1 (5 bases). Trimming shortened V by 1 base and J by 3 bases, and 12 bases separated the two germline ends. This CDR3 has 15 amino acids. Germline loops: CDR1 DFQATT, CDR2 SNEGSKA (reference sequence). CDR3 bases: TGCAGTGCTAGAGTTGGGGCTTGGGACACCGGGGAGCTGTTTTTT. It yields the protein CSARVGAWDTGELFF.

This clonotype was counted a few times. The chain combines TRBV27 with TRBJ2-7; 9 bases align to TRBD2. The CDR3 runs to 16 residues. CDR1 MNHEY and CDR2 SMNVEV come from the germline V gene (reference sequence). V lost 3 bases, J lost 3 bases, and 9 bases stayed unmatched. CDR3 sequence (DNA): TGTGCCAGCAGTTTGAGGCTGGGAGCGGGAGGCTACGAGCAGTACTTC. Protein product: CASSLRLGAGGYEQYF.

The V and J genes are TRBV20-1 and TRBJ2-2; 11 bases are shared with TRBD2. CDR1 DFQATT and CDR2 SNEGSKA come from the germline V gene (reference sequence). The CDR3 contains 18 residues. The ends lost 7 bases at V and 3 bases at J; junction bases unmatched: 16. This CDR3 reads CSVRGGSGREGHTGELFF. Here the CDR3 DNA reads TGCAGTGTCAGAGGAGGTAGCGGGAGGGAAGGACACACCGGGGAGCTGTTTTTT.

This clonotype came up a few times. The chain has TRBV25-1 and TRBJ2-3, with 13 bases that match TRBD2. CDR3 length: 16 residues. With V trimmed by 3 bases and J by 10 bases, 10 bases remained unmatched. CDR1 is MGHDK and CDR2 is SYGVNS in the germline V gene. The CDR3 here is CASSDSGLAGTSPQYF. In nucleotides, the CDR3 is TGTGCCAGCAGTGACTCGGGACTAGCGGGGACAAGCCCGCAGTATTTT.

V is TRBV6-5 and J is TRBJ1-2; no firm D call. Per the germline V gene, CDR1 is MNHEY and CDR2 is SVGAGI. Trimming took off 6 bases at V and 4 bases at J, with 9 bases between the two ends. This CDR3 has 12 residues. CDR3 sequence (DNA): TGTGCCAGCAGACTGGACGGCTATGGCTACACCTTC. Its protein is CASRLDGYGYTF.

V gene TRBV6-1 combines with J gene TRBJ2-2, with TRBD1 as a possible D gene (8 bases). V lost 6 bases, J lost 5 bases, and 16 bases lay in between. Germline assignment: CDR1 MNHNS and CDR2 SASEGT. There are 15 residues in the CDR3. Here the CDR3 DNA reads TGTGCCAGCAGGCAAGACAGGGGAGGGACCGGGGAGCTGTTTTTT. Protein sequence: CASRQDRGGTGELFF.

This clonotype was detected only a few times. V usage is TRBV27 and J usage is TRBJ2-3; 9 nucleotides line up with TRBD2. Germline V lookup: CDR1 MNHEY, CDR2 SMNVEV (reference sequence). The CDR3 extends over 14 amino acids. Losses at the gene ends were 8 bases for V and 6 bases for J; bases not matched to a gene: 9. The CDR3 coding sequence is TGTGCCAGCTCAGAGCGGGAGGTCGGGGATACGCAGTATTTT. It is translated as CASSEREVGDTQYF.

J is TRBJ2-7 and V is TRBV7-2, with D unclear. Trimming left V 2 bases short and J 2 bases short, with 7 bases between. The CDR3 contains 13 residues. Germline V lookup: CDR1 SGHTA, CDR2 FQGNSA. CDR3 nucleotide sequence: TGTGCCAGCAGCTTACCCTACCCCTACGAGCAGTACTTC. This encodes CASSLPYPYEQYF.